What follows are 23 T cell receptor beta chains derived from one specimen sequenced in a study of cytomegalovirus exposure and HLA in healthy donors. The PCR employed 60 Vbeta primers together with 13 Jbeta primers. Sequencing used immunoSEQ multiplex PCR; TCRdb keeps in-frame clones, though not all of them. The sample has tens of thousands of clones, about 80% seen once. Sequencing was carried out using PBMCs. The receptors stem from a man younger than 35 in good health and CMV-seronegative.

This clone was observed a handful of times. The junction does not match germline at one end; this may be a read error. The chain couples TRBV7-9 to TRBJ1-4, with D hard to call. The CDR3 loop spans 12 amino acids. Germline V gene data show CDR1 as SEHNR and CDR2 as FQNEAQ (reference sequence). The CDR3 loop reads CSSSLHSEKLFF. CDR3 nucleotide sequence: TGTTCCAGCAGCTTGCACAGTGAAAAACTGTTTTTT.

In its sample, this clone was seen a few times. CDR3 loop: CASSFSRQGYEQYF. The CDR3 region has the DNA TGTGCCAGCAGTTTTTCGAGACAGGGCTACGAGCAGTACTTC. V usage is TRBV27 and J usage is TRBJ2-7, with 7 bases aligning to TRBD1. Trimming cost V 3 bases and J 3 bases; bases outside gene matches: 5. The germline V gene has CDR1 MNHEY and CDR2 SMNVEV (reference sequence). The CDR3 is 14 amino acids.

This sequence joins TRBV27 and TRBJ1-2; D call uncertain. Germline V gene data show CDR1 as MNHEY and CDR2 as SMNVEV (reference sequence). Between the trimmed V and J ends, which lost 5 bases and 4 bases, there was a span of 17 bases. The CDR3 contains 15 residues. CDR3 nucleotides: TGTGCCAGCAGTCCCCCCGGCGGCGCTATCTATGGCTACACCTTC. It codes for CASSPPGGAIYGYTF.

This clone was recorded once. The CDR3 DNA is TGTGCCAGCAGCTCCTACAGCCGTAACAGGGGTAAAAACTATGGCTACACCTTC. Its translation: CASSSYSRNRGKNYGYTF. V is TRBV11-2 and J is TRBJ1-2; TRBD1 agrees at 7 bases. Trimming cost V 4 bases and J 2 bases; bases outside gene matches: 16. The germline V gene has CDR1 SGHAT and CDR2 FQNNGV. The CDR3 is 18 amino acids.

The chain has TRBV7-6 and TRBJ2-5; maybe TRBD2 (6 bases). The closer fit of TRBJ2-7 to the DNA end suggests the J call may be wrong. This CDR3 has 14 amino acids. Germline V lookup: CDR1 SGHVS, CDR2 FNYEAQ. The CDR3 nucleotides read TGTGCCAGCAGCCGGAGGGTTCTCTCCTACGAGCAGTACTTC. Translated, it gives CASSRRVLSYEQYF.

The rearrangement uses TRBV5-1 and TRBJ1-1; D call uncertain. This CDR3 contains 14 residues. CDR1 SGHRS and CDR2 YFSETQ come from the germline V gene. Trimming shortened V by 3 bases and J by 1 base, and 10 bases separated the two germline ends. Here the CDR3 reads CASSSGNPNTEAFF. The CDR3 DNA reads TGCGCCAGCAGCTCGGGTAACCCGAACACTGAAGCTTTCTTT.

The DNA for the CDR3 is TGTGCCAGTAGTACACCGGGACAGGGACGCGCTGAAGCTTTCTTT. This translates into CASSTPGQGRAEAFF. The chain is built from TRBV19 and TRBJ1-1; 9 nucleotides match TRBD1. Trimming removed 4 bases from V and 6 bases from J; junction bases left unmatched: 9. Germline V gene sequence: CDR1 LNHDA, CDR2 SQIVND (reference sequence). This CDR3 has 15 residues.

The chain joins TRBV6-5 to TRBJ2-2; D remains unclear. Trimming left V 7 bases short and J 1 base short, with 13 bases between. CDR3 length: 15 residues. Per the germline V gene, CDR1 is MNHEY and CDR2 is SVGAGI. The CDR3 sequence: CASIFRDKNTGELFF. The DNA of the CDR3 is TGTGCCAGCATCTTCCGTGACAAGAACACCGGGGAGCTGTTTTTT.

The chain is built from TRBV6-5 and TRBJ2-1; 7 bases are a match to TRBD2. The J segment lost 7 bases and the V segment lost 4 bases, leaving 10 bases of the junction unmatched. This CDR3 spans 15 amino acids. Germline V gene sequence: CDR1 MNHEY, CDR2 SVGAGI. The CDR3 nucleotides read TGTGCCAGCAGTTGGGGGGGTCGGAGCGAAAATGAGCAGTTCTTC. Translating it yields CASSWGGRSENEQFF.

The chain uses TRBV5-1 and TRBJ1-4; TRBD1 might be the D (5 bases). This CDR3 contains 17 residues. The germline V gene encodes CDR1 SGHRS and CDR2 YFSETQ. V lost 0 bases, J lost 7 bases, and 19 bases lay in between. CDR3 bases: TGCGCCAGCAGCTTGGGGGACTTATCGAGGCTTACTGAAAAACTGTTTTTT. Protein sequence: CASSLGDLSRLTEKLFF.

This CDR3 reads CAAYSEPYEQYV. The CDR3 DNA is TGTGCCGCGTACAGTGAACCCTACGAGCAGTACGTC. The chain employs TRBV10-3 and TRBJ2-7, with D unresolved. The CDR3 loop spans 12 amino acids. V lost 11 bases and J 2 bases, leaving 13 bases between the germline ends. In germline, CDR1 is ENHRY, CDR2 SYGVKD.

A few counts support this clone. The chain uses TRBV19 and TRBJ2-2; no clear D gene. CDR3 length: 14 amino acids. Germline CDR1 reads LNHDA; CDR2 reads SQIVND (reference sequence). V lost 2 bases, J lost 5 bases, and 9 bases lay in between. CDR3 sequence reads: CASSIPVVTGELFF. Written as DNA, the CDR3 is TGTGCCAGTAGTATACCGGTGGTAACCGGGGAGCTGTTTTTT.

In DNA form, the CDR3 reads TGTGCCAGCAGGGTCAGGGGGACTGAAGCTTTCTTT. Translating gives CASRVRGTEAFF. This chain connects TRBV6-1 to TRBJ1-1; TRBD1 agrees at 7 bases. In germline, CDR1 is MNHNS, CDR2 SASEGT. After removal of 6 bases from V and 5 bases from J, the junction contained 3 bases not matched to a gene. The CDR3 covers 12 residues.

The J gene is TRBJ1-1, the V gene TRBV10-1; no reliable D call. CDR3 length equals 13 residues. Germline CDR1 and CDR2: WNHNN and SYGVQD (reference sequence). With 0 bases removed from V and 7 bases from J, the gap between germline ends came to 9 bases. The chain's CDR3 is CASSESKIGEAFF. CDR3 nucleotides: TGCGCCAGCAGTGAGTCGAAGATCGGTGAAGCTTTCTTT.

In its sample, this clone was seen once. The V and J genes are TRBV11-2 and TRBJ1-4, with D hard to call. CDR3 length: 15 residues. CDR1 SGHAT and CDR2 FQNNGV come from the germline V gene. V dropped 0 bases and J dropped 7 bases, with 12 bases sitting between them. This chain's CDR3 is CASSLDGQRGEKLFF. As DNA, the CDR3 is TGTGCCAGCAGCTTAGACGGGCAGCGGGGTGAAAAACTGTTTTTT.

The rearrangement links TRBV15 to TRBJ2-3; tentative D call: TRBD2 (6 bases). The CDR3 extends over 14 amino acids. Trimming removed 3 bases at V and 6 bases at J, with 13 bases between. Germline lookup yields CDR1 LNHNV and CDR2 YYDKDF (reference sequence). The CDR3 protein is CATSRVGGVDTQYF. The DNA of the CDR3 is TGTGCCACCAGCAGGGTAGGAGGGGTCGATACGCAGTATTTT.

This chain connects TRBV7-2 to TRBJ1-4, with D possibly matching TRBD1 (6 bases). V was trimmed by 1 base and J by 7 bases, leaving 13 bases between them. Per the germline V gene, CDR1 is SGHTA and CDR2 is FQGNSA. The CDR3 runs to 15 residues. CDR3 sequence: CASSLVGAVGEKLFF. CDR3 nucleotides: TGTGCCAGCAGCTTAGTGGGGGCCGTAGGTGAAAAACTGTTTTTT.

This chain links TRBV11-3 with TRBJ2-5, with a tentative D call TRBD2 (6 bases). The V end was cut by 1 base, the J end by 2 bases, with 17 bases between. CDR3 size: 17 residues. Germline lookup yields CDR1 SGHNT and CDR2 YENEEA. CDR3 loop: CASSLGPFRGGQETQYF. The CDR3 DNA reads as TGTGCCAGCAGCTTAGGCCCATTCCGAGGAGGGCAAGAGACCCAGTACTTC.

The chain joins TRBV7-2 to TRBJ2-1, with a weak D call TRBD1 (5 bases). Germline V gene sequence: CDR1 SGHTA, CDR2 FQGNSA. The CDR3 covers 15 residues. Trimming pared 2 bases from V and 0 bases from J, leaving 8 bases between. DNA of the CDR3: TGTGCCAGCAGCTTAAGGGGTAGCTCCTACAATGAGCAGTTCTTC. This gives the protein CASSLRGSSYNEQFF.

This rearrangement joins TRBV29-1 to TRBJ2-3, with TRBD1 as a possible D gene (5 bases). The CDR3 consists of 14 residues. Germline assignment: CDR1 SQVTM and CDR2 ANQGSEA. V was shortened by 3 bases and J by 0 bases, with 10 bases between the two germline ends. In DNA form, the CDR3 reads TGCAGCGTTGATTCAGGGCTTAGCACAGATACGCAGTATTTT. This translates into CSVDSGLSTDTQYF.

This clone was counted once. The V gene is TRBV7-2, the J gene TRBJ1-5, with TRBD1 identical over 9 bases. Unmatched junction bases numbered 3, after V lost 4 bases and J lost 5 bases. This CDR3 is built from 14 residues. The germline V gene encodes CDR1 SGHTA and CDR2 FQGNSA. The CDR3 DNA reads TGTGCCAGCAGCTGGTGGACAGGGGATCAGCCCCAGCATTTT. It translates to CASSWWTGDQPQHF.

The CDR3 coding sequence is TGTGCCAGCAGCTTACCGGGCGGGGGGGCGCACAATGAGCAGTTCTTC. This encodes CASSLPGGGAHNEQFF. The chain uses TRBV7-8 and TRBJ2-1, with 9 bases identical to TRBD2. CDR3 length equals 16 residues. CDR1 and CDR2 from the germline V gene are SGHVS and FQNEAQ. V lost 2 bases to trimming and J lost 5 bases; unmatched junction nucleotides: 7.

The chain has TRBV10-1 and TRBJ2-1; perhaps TRBD1 as D (6 bases). Germline CDR1 and CDR2: WNHNN and SYGVQD (reference sequence). V lost 5 bases to trimming and J lost 8 bases, with 19 bases between them. The CDR3 extends over 15 amino acids. Here the CDR3 DNA reads TGCGCCAGCAGTCGGGACATCCAAGGACAACATGAGCAGTTCTTC. This gives the protein CASSRDIQGQHEQFF.